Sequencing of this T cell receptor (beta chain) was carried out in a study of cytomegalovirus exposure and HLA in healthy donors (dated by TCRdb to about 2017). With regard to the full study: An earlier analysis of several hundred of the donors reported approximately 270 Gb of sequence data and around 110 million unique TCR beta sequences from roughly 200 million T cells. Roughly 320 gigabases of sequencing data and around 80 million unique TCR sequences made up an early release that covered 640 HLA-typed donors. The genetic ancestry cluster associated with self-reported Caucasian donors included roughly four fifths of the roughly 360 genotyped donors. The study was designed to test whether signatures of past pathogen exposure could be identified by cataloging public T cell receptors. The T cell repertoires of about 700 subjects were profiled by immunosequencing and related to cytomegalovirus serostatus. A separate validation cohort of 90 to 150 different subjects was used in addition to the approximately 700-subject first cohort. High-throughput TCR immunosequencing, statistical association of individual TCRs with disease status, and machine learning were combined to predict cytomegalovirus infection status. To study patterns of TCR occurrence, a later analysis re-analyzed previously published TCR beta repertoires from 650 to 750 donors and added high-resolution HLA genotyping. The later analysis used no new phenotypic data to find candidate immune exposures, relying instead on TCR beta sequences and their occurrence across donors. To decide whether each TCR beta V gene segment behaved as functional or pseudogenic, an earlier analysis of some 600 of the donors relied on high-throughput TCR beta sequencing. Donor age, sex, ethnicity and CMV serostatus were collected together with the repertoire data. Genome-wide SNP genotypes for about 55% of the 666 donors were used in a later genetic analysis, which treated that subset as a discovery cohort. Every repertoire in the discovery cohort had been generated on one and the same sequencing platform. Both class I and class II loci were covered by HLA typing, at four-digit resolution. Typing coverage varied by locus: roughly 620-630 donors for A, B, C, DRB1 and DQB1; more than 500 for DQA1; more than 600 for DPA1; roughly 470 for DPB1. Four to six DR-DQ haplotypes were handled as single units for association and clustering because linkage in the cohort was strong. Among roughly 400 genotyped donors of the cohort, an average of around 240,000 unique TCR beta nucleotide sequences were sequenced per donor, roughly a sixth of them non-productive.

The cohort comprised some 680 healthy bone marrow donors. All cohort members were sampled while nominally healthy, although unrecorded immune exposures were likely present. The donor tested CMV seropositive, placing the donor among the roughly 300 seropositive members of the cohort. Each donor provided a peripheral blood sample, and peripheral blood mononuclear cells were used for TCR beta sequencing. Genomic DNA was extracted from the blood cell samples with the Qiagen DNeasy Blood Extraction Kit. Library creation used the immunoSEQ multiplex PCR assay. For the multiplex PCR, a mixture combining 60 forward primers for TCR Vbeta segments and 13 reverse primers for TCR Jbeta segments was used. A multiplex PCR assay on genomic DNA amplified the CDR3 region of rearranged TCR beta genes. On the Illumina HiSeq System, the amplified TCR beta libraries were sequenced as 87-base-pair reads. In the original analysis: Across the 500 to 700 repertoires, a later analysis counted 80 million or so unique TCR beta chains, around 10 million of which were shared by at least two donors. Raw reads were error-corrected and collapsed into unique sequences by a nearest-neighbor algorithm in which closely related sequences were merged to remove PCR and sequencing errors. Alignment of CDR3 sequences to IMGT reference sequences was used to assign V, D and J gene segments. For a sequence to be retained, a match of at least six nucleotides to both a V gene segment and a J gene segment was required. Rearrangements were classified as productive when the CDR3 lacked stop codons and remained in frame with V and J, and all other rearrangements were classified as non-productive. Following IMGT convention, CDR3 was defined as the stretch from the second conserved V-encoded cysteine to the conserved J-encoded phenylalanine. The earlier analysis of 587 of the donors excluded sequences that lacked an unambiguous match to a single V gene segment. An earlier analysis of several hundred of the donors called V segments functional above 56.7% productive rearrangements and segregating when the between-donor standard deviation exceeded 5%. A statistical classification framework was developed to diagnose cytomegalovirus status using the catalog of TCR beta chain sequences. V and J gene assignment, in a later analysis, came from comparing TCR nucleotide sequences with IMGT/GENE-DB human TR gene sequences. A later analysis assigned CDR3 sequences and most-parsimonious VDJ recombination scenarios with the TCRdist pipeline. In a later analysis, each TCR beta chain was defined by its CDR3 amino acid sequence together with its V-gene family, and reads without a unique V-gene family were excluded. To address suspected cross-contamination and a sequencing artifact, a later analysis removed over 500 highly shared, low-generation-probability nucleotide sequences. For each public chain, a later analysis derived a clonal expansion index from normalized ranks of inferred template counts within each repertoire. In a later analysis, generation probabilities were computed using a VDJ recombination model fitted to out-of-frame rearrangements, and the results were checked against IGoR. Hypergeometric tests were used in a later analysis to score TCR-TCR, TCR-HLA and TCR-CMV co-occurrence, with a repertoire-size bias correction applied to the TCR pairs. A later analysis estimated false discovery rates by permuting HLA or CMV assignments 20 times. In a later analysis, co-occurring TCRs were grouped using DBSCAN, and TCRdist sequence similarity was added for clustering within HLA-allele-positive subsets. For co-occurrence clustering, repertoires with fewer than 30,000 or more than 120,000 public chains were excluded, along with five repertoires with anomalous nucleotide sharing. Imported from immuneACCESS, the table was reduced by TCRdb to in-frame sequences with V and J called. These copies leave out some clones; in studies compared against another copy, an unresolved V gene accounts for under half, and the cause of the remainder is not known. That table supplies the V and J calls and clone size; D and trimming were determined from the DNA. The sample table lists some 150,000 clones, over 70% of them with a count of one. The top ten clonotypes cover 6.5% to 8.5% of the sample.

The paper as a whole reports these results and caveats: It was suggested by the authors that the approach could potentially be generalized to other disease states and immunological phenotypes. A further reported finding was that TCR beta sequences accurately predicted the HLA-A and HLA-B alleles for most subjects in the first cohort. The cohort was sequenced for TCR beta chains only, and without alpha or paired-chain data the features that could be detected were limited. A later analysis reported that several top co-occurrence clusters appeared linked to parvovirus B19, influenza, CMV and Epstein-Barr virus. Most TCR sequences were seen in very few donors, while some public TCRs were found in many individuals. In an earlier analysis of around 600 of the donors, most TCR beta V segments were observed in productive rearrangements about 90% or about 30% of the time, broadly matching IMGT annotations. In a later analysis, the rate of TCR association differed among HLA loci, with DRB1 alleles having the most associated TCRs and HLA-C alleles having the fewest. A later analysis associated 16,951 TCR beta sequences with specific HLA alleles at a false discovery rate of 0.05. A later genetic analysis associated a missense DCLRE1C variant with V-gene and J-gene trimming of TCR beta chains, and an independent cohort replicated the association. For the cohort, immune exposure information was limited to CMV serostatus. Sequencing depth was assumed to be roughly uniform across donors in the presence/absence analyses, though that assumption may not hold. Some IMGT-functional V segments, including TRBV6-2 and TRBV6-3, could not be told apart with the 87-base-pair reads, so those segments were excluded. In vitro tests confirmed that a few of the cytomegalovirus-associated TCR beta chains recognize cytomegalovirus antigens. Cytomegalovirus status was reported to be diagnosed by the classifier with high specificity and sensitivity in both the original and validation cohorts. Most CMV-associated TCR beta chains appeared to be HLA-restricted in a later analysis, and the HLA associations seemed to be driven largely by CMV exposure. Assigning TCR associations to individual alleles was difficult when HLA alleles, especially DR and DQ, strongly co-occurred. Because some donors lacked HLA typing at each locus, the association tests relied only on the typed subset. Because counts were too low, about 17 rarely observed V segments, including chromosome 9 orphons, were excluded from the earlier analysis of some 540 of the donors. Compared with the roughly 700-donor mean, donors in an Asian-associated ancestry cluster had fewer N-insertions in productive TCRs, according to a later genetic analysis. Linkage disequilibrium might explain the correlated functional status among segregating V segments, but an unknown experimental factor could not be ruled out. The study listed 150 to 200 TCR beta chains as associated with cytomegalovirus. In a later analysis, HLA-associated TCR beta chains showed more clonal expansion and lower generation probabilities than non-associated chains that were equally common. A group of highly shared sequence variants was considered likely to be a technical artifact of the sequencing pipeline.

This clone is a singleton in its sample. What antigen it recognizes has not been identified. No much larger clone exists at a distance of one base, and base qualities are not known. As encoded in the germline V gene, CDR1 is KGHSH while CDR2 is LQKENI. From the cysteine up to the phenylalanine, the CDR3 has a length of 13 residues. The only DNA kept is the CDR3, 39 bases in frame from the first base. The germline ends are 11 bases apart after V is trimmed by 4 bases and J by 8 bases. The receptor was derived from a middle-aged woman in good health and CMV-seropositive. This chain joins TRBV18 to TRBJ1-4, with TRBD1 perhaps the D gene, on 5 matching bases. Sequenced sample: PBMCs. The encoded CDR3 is CASSLPTVEKLFF. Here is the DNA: TGTGCCAGCTCACTTCCGACAGTGGAAAAACTGTTTTTT.